The rows below give T cell receptor beta chains drawn from one sample of a study of blood T cell repertoires in COVID-19. Assay used: immunoSEQ multiplex PCR; TCRdb lists only in-frame clones, some missing. Of 150,000 to 200,000 clones in the sample, less than 90% are singletons; the top ten hold 2.1%. Sequencing input: peripheral blood. Source of these receptors: a man aged 70 or older with active or convalescent COVID-19. Both conserved end residues are trimmed from each CDR3. Each record gives: clone size, V gene, D gene, J gene, CDR3 protein. A D gene is named only where the DNA matches it firmly. Clone size, where shown, is once, few, many, or a class for clones that have expanded.

size: NA; V: TRBV6-5; D: NA; J: TRBJ2-5; CDR3: ASRPSRLGETQY
size: NA; V: TRBV9; D: TRBD2; J: TRBJ2-3; CDR3: ASSVGGADTQY
size: NA; V: TRBV29-1; D: TRBD1; J: TRBJ2-7; CDR3: SVEDRQGPYEQY
size: NA; V: TRBV28; D: NA; J: TRBJ1-4; CDR3: ASSPPGQINEKLF
size: once; V: TRBV18; D: TRBD1; J: TRBJ2-5; CDR3: ASSPGTGSETQY
size: NA; V: TRBV11-2; D: NA; J: TRBJ2-3; CDR3: ASALAVSSTDTQY
size: NA; V: TRBV5-8; D: NA; J: TRBJ2-3; CDR3: ASSLPRDGGTDTQY
size: NA; V: TRBV4-1; D: TRBD1; J: TRBJ2-5; CDR3: ASSFQGAQETQY
size: NA; V: TRBV7-2; D: TRBD1; J: TRBJ2-7; CDR3: ASSFHPGQGAYEQY
size: NA; V: TRBV12-3/TRBV12-4; D: NA; J: TRBJ2-7; CDR3: ASSLTVSYEQY
size: NA; V: TRBV4-1; D: TRBD2; J: TRBJ2-3; CDR3: ASSQDSGGGSTDTQY
size: few; V: TRBV5-1; D: TRBD2; J: TRBJ2-1; CDR3: ASSRGGSSYNEQF
size: NA; V: TRBV5-1; D: TRBD1; J: TRBJ2-7; CDR3: ASSPQDRGEQY
size: few; V: TRBV27; D: NA; J: TRBJ1-2; CDR3: ASSPQGLYGYT
size: NA; V: TRBV5-1; D: NA; J: TRBJ2-7; CDR3: ASSAQGLGYEQY
size: NA; V: TRBV5-5; D: NA; J: TRBJ2-7; CDR3: ASSPLAISYEQY
size: NA; V: TRBV15; D: NA; J: TRBJ2-7; CDR3: ATSRDGSYEQY
size: NA; V: TRBV10-3; D: TRBD1; J: TRBJ1-6; CDR3: AISESGQGMASYNSPLH
size: NA; V: TRBV7-9; D: NA; J: TRBJ1-2; CDR3: ASSQEGTNYGYT
size: few; V: TRBV5-1; D: NA; J: TRBJ2-5; CDR3: ASSTPQGGGRAGTQY
size: NA; V: TRBV4-1; D: TRBD2; J: TRBJ2-5; CDR3: ASSQGTSGTVQETQY
size: NA; V: TRBV28; D: TRBD1; J: TRBJ1-1; CDR3: ASSTQGEGTEAF
size: NA; V: TRBV9; D: NA; J: TRBJ2-6; CDR3: ASTQGVGANVLT
size: NA; V: TRBV28; D: NA; J: TRBJ2-7; CDR3: ASSSPQTVPSYEQY
size: NA; V: TRBV18; D: NA; J: TRBJ2-6; CDR3: ASSPPPQGVGGANVLT
size: NA; V: TRBV2; D: TRBD2; J: TRBJ2-7; CDR3: ASSEALGGLAGRYEQY
size: NA; V: TRBV11-2; D: NA; J: TRBJ1-3; CDR3: ASSAWLGMSSGNTIY
size: NA; V: TRBV3-1/TRBV3-2; D: TRBD1; J: TRBJ2-1; CDR3: ASRGGQDSYNEQF
size: few; V: TRBV6-5; D: TRBD1; J: TRBJ1-5; CDR3: ASRDRGGPQH
size: NA; V: TRBV4-3; D: TRBD2; J: TRBJ2-2; CDR3: ASSQGRGGRGTGELF
size: few; V: TRBV18; D: TRBD2; J: TRBJ2-3; CDR3: ASSLTSTPDTQY
size: few; V: TRBV7-9; D: NA; J: TRBJ1-6; CDR3: ASSQDGGNSPLH
size: NA; V: TRBV10-1; D: TRBD2; J: TRBJ2-3; CDR3: ASSESQAGGLDTQY
size: NA; V: TRBV7-9; D: NA; J: TRBJ1-4; CDR3: ASSLSSSNEKLF
size: once; V: TRBV18; D: NA; J: TRBJ2-5; CDR3: ASSPPAGLGETQY
size: NA; V: TRBV7-2; D: NA; J: TRBJ2-3; CDR3: ASSPTSLPDTQY
size: NA; V: TRBV2; D: TRBD2; J: TRBJ2-5; CDR3: ASSKDGGTQETQY
size: few; V: TRBV3-1/TRBV3-2; D: NA; J: TRBJ1-4; CDR3: ASSQVTAYEREKLF
size: NA; V: TRBV7-9; D: NA; J: TRBJ1-6; CDR3: ASSPSGETLH
size: NA; V: TRBV9; D: NA; J: TRBJ2-5; CDR3: ASSADLQGTYQETQY